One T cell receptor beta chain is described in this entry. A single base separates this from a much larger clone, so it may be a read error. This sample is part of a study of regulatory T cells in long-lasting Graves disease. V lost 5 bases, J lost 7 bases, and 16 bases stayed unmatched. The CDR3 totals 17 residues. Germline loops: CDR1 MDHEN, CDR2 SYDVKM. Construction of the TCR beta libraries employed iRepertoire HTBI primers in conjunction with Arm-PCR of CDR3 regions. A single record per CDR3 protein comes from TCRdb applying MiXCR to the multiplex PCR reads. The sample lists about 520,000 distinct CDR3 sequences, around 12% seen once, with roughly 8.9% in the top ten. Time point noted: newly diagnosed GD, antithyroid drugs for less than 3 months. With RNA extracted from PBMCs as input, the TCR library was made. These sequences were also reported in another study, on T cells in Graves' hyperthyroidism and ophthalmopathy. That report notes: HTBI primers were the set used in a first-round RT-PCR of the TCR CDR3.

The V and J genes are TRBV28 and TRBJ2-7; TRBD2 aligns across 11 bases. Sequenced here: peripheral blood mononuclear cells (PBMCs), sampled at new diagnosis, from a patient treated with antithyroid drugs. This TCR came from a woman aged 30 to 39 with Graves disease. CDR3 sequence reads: CASSHRLAGFGDNEQYF. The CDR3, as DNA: TGTGCCAGCAGTCATAGACTAGCGGGATTTGGAGACAATGAGCAGTACTTC.